Sequencing of this TCR beta chain was carried out in a study of blood T cell repertoires in COVID-19. The CDR3 length is 14 residues. The V end lost 0 bases, the J end lost 5 bases, and 8 bases lay between the germline ends. Germline loops: CDR1 MNHEY, CDR2 SVGAGI. Measured with immunoSEQ multiplex PCR; TCRdb has only the in-frame clones, and not every one. Of 120,000 to 150,000 clones in the sample, around 90% were seen once. J is TRBJ1-5 and V is TRBV6-5; D is possibly TRBD1 (5 bases). The receptor was isolated from a woman aged 40 to 49 who had been exposed to COVID-19. What was sequenced was PBMCs or T cells enriched from blood (not recorded which). CDR3 DNA: TGTGCCAGCAGTTACTCCTTAGGGGATCAGCCCCAGCATTTT. Residues: CASSYSLGDQPQHF.